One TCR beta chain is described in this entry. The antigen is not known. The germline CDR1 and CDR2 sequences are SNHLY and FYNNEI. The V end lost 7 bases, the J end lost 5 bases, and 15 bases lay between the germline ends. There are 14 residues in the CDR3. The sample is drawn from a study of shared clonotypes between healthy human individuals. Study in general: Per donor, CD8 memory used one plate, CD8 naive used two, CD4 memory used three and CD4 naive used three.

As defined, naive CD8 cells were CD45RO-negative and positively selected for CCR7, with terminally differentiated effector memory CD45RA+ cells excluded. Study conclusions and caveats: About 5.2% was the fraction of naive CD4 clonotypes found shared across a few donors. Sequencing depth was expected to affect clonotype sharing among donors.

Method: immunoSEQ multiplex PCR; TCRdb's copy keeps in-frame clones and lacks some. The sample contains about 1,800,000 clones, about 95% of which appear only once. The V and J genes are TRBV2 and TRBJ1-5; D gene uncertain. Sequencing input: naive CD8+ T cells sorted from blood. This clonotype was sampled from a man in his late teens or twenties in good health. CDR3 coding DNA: TGTGCCAGCATTGGTGGGCAAGGAGATCAGCCCCAGCATTTT. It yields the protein CASIGGQGDQPQHF. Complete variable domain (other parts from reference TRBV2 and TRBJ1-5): EPEVTQTPSHQVTQMGQEVILRCVPISNHLYFYWYRQILGQKVEFLVSFYNNEISEKSEIFDDQFSVERPDGSNFTLKIRSTKLEDSAMYFCASIGGQGDQPQHFGDGTRLSIL.